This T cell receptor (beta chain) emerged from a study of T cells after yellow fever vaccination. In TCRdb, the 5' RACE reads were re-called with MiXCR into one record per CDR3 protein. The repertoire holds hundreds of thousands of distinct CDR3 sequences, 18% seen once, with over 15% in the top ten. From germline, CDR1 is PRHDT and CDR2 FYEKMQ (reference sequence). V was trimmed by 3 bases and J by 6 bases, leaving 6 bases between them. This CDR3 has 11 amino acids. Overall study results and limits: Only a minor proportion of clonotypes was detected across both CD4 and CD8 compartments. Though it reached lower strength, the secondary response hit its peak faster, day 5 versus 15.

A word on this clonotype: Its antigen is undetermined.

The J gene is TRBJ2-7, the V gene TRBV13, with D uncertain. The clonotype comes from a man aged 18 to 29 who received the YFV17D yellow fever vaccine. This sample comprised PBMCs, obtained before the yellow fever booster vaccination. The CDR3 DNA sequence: TGTGCCAGCAGCTTGATCGGCGAGCAGTACTTC. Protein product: CASSLIGEQYF.